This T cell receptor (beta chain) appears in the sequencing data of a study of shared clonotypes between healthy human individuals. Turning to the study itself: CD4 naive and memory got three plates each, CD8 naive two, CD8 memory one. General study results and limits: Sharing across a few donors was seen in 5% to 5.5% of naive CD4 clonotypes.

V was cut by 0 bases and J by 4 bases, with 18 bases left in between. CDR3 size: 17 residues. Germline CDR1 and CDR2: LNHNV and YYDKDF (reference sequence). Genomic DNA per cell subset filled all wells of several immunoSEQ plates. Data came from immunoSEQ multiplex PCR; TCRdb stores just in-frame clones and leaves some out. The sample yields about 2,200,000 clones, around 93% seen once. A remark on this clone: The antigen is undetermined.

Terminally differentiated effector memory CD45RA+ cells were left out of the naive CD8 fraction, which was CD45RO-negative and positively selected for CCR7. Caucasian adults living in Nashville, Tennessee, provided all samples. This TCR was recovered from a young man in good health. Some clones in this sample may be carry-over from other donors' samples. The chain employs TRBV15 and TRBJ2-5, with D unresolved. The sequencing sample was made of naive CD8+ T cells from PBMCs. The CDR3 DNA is TGTGCCACCAGCAGAGATTCCCTGGACCTTACTCGAGAGACCCAGTACTTC. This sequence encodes CATSRDSLDLTRETQYF.